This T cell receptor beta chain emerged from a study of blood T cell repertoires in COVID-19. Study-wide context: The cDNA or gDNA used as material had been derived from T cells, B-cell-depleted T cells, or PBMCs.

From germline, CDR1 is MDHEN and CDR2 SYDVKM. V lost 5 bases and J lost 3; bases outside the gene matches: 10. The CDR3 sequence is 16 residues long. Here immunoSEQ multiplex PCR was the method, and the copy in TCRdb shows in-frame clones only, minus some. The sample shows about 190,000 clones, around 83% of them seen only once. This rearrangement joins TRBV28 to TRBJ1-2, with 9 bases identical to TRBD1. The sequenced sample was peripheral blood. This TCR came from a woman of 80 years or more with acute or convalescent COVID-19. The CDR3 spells CASSPGQGYPYYGYTF. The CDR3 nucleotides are TGTGCCAGCAGTCCGGGACAGGGTTATCCTTACTATGGCTACACCTTC.